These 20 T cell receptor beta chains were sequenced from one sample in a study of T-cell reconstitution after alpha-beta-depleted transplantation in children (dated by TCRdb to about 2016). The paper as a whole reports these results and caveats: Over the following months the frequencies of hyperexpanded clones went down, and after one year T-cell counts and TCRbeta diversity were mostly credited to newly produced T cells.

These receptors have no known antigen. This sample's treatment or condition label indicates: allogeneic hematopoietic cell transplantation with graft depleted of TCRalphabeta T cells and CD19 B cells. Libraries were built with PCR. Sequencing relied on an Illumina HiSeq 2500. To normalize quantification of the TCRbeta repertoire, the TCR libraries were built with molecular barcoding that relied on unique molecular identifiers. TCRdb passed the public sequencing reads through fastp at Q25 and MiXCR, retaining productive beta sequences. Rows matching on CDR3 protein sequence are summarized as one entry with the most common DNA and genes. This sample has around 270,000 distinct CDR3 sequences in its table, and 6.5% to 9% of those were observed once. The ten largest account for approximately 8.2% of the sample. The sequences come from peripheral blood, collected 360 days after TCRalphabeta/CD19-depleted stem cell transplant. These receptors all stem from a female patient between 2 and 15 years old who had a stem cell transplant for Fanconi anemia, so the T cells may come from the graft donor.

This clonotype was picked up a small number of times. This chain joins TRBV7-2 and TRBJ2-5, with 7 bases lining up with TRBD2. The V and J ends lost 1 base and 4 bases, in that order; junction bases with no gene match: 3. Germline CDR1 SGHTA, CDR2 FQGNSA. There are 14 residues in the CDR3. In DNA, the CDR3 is TGTGCCAGCAGCTTAGTCGGGGAGGGAGAGACCCAGTACTTC. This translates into CASSLVGEGETQYF.

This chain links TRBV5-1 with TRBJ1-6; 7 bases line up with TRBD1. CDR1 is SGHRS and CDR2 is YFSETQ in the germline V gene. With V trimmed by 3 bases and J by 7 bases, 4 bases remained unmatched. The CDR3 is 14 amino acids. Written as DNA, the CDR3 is TGCGCCAGCAGCTCCAGACAGGGCAATTCACCCCTCCACTTT. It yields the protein CASSSRQGNSPLHF.

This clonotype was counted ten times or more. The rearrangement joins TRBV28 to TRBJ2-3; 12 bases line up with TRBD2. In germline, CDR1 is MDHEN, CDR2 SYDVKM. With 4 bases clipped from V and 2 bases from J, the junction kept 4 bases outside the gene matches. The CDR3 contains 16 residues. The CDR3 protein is CASSSRLAGDTDTQYF. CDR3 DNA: TGTGCCAGCAGTTCCCGACTAGCGGGAGACACAGATACGCAGTATTTT.

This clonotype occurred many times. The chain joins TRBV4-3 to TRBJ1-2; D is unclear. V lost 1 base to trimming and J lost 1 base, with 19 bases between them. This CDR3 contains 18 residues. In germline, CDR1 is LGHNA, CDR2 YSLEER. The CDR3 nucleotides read TGCGCCAGCAGCCAAGCTTGGCGGGAGCAGAGAATTAACTATGGCTACACCTTC. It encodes CASSQAWREQRINYGYTF.

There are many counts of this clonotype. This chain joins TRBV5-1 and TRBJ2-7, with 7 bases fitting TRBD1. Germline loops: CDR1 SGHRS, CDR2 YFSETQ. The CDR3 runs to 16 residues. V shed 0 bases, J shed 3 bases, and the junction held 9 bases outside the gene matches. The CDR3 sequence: CASSLGLGTALYEQYF. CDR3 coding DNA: TGCGCCAGCAGCTTGGGACTCGGGACAGCCCTCTACGAGCAGTACTTC.

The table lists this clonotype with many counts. For the CDR3, the DNA is TGCGCCAGCAGCTTGTCGGGGGTGGACATTCAGTACTTC. Translation: CASSLSGVDIQYF. The chain is built from TRBV5-1 and TRBJ2-4, with D maybe TRBD2 (6 bases). This CDR3 region has 13 residues. The ends were cut back, 1 base at V and 8 bases at J, with 10 bases in the middle. Germline-derived CDR1 and CDR2 are SGHRS and YFSETQ. Together with reference TRBV5-1 and TRBJ2-4, the CDR3 gives the full variable domain: KAGVTQTPRYLIKTRGQQVTLSCSPISGHRSVSWYQQTPGQGLQFLFEYFSETQRNKGNFPGRFSGRQFSNSRSEMNVSTLELGDSALYLCASSLSGVDIQYFGAGTRLSVL.

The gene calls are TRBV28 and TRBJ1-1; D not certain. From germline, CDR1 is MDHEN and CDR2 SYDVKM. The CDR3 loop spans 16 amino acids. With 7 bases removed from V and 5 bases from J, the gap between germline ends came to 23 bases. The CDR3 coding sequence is TGTGCCAGCATCTCCCCATCACGGACTCGGAAGACTGAAGCTTTCTTT. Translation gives CASISPSRTRKTEAFF.

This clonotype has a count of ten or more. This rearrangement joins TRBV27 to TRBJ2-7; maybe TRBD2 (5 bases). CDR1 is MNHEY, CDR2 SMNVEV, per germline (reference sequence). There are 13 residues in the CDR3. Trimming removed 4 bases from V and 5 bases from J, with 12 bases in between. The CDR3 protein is CASSSASFHEQYF. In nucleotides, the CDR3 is TGTGCCAGCAGTTCGGCTAGCTTCCACGAGCAGTACTTC.

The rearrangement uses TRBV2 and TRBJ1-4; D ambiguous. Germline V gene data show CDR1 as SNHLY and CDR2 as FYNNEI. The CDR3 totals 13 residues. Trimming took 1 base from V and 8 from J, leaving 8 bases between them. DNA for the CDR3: TGTGCCAGCAGTGAAGAGTGGTCCGAAAAACTGTTTTTT. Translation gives CASSEEWSEKLFF.

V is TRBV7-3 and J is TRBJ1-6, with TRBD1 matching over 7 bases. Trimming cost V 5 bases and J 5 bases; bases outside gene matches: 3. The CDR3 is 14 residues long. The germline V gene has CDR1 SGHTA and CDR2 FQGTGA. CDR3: CASSPGTDNSPLHF. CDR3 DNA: TGTGCCAGCAGCCCCGGGACAGATAATTCACCCCTCCACTTT.

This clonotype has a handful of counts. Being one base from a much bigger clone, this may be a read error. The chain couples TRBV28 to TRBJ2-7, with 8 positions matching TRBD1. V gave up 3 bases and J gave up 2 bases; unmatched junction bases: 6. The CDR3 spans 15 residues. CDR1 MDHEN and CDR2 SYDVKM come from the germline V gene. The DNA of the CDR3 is TGTGCCAGCAGTTTCAGGGGGCCATACCCCTACGAGCAGTACTTC. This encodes CASSFRGPYPYEQYF. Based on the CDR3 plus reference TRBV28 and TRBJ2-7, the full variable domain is DVKVTQSSRYLVKRTGEKVFLECVQDMDHENMFWYRQDPGLGLRLIYFSYDVKMKEKGDIPEGYSVSREKKERFSLILESASTNQTSMYLCASSFRGPYPYEQYFGPGTRLTVT.

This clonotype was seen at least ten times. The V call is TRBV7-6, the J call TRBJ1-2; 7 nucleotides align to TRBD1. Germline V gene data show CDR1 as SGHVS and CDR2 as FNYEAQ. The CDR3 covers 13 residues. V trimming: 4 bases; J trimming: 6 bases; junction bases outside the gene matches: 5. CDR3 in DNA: TGTGCCAGCAGCTCCGGGACAGTGCATGGCTACACCTTC. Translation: CASSSGTVHGYTF. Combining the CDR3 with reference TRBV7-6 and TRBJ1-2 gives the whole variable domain GAGVSQSPRYKVTKRGQDVALRCDPISGHVSLYWYRQALGQGPEFLTYFNYEAQQDKSGLPNDRFSAERPEGSISTLTIQRTEQRDSAMYRCASSSGTVHGYTFGSGTRLTVV.

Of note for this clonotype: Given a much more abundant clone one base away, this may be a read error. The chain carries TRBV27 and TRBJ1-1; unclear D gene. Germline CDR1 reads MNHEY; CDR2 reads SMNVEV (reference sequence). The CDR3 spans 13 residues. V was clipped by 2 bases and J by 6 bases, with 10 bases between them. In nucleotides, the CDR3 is TGTGCCAGCAGTTTAGCCGCCAGCGCTGAAGCTTTCTTT. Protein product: CASSLAASAEAFF.

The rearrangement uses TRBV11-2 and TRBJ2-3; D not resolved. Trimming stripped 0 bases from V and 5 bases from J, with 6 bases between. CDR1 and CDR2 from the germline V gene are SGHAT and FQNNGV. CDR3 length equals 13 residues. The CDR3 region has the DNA TGTGCCAGCAGCTTAGATCGGCAAGATACGCAGTATTTT. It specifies CASSLDRQDTQYF.

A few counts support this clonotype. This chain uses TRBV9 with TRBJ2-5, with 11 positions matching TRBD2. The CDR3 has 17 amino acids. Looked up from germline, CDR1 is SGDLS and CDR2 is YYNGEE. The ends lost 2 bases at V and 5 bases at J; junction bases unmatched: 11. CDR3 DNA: TGTGCCAGCAGCGTGGGACTTAGCGGGAGGGCCTATGAGACCCAGTACTTC. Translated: CASSVGLSGRAYETQYF.

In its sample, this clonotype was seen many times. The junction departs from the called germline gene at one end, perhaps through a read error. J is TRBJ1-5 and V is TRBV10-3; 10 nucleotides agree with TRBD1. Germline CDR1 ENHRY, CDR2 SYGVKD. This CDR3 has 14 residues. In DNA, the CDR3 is TGTGCCATTAGTGGGGACAGGGGCGGTCAGCCCCAGCATTTT. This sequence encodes CAISGDRGGQPQHF.

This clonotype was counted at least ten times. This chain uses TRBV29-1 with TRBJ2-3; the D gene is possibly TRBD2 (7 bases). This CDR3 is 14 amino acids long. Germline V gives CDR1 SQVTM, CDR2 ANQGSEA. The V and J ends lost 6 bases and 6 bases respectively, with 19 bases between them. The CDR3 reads CSVEGGRGGDTQYF. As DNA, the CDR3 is TGCAGCGTCGAGGGGGGCAGGGGAGGGGATACGCAGTATTTT.

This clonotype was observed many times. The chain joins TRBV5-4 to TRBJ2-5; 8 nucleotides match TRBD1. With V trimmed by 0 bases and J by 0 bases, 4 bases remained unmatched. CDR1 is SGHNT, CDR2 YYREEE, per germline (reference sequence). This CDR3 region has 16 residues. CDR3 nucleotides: TGTGCCAGCAGCTTGGTGGGACAGGCCAACCAAGAGACCCAGTACTTC. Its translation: CASSLVGQANQETQYF.

CDR3 in DNA: TGTGCCAGCAGTTCCCATTTTGGCTACACCTTC. Encoded protein: CASSSHFGYTF. The chain couples TRBV28 to TRBJ1-2; D remains unclear. The V gene lost 4 bases and the J gene lost 7 bases, with 7 bases spanning the gap. Germline V gene sequence: CDR1 MDHEN, CDR2 SYDVKM. This CDR3 is 11 amino acids long.

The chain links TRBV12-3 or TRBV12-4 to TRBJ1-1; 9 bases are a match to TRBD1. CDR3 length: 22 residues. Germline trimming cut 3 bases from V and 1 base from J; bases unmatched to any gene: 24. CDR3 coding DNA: TGTGCCAGCAGTTTCCCCTTGAGGACAGGGGAAGATCGACTCGTTCAGAACACTGAAGCTTTCTTT. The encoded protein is CASSFPLRTGEDRLVQNTEAFF.